This T cell receptor beta chain appears in the sequencing data of a study of T-cell reconstitution after alpha-beta-depleted transplantation in children. TCRbeta library construction was performed incorporating unique molecular identifiers. TCRdb ran MiXCR on the PCR reads and lists one entry per CDR3 protein. The table has roughly 500,000 distinct CDR3 sequences, roughly 33% seen once. From germline, CDR1 is SGHTA and CDR2 FQGNSA. This CDR3 spans 15 amino acids. Trimming removed 2 bases from V and 0 bases from J; junction bases left unmatched: 3. The source material was PBMCs from the stem cell graft donor, sampled from the stem cell graft. The chain is built from TRBV7-2 and TRBJ1-2; TRBD1 aligns across 7 bases. The source is a human donor who donated a stem cell graft to a child with aplastic anemia. As DNA, the CDR3 is TGTGCCAGCAGCTTACTACAGGGGTCTAACTATGGCTACACCTTC. Translated: CASSLLQGSNYGYTF.